This is a list of T cell receptor beta chains from one sample in a study of shared clonotypes between healthy human individuals. TCRdb's copy holds only in-frame clones and misses some; the assay was immunoSEQ multiplex PCR. The repertoire holds just over 2,000,000 clones, 90% to 95% seen once, with 0.1% to 0.15% in the top ten. Sequences were obtained from naive CD4+ T cells sorted from blood. Every receptor here comes from a man between 18 and 35 years old in good health. Both conserved end residues are part of each CDR3. Fields, in order: V gene, clone size, D gene, J gene, CDR3 DNA, CDR3 protein. A D gene is named only where the DNA matches it firmly. Size is stated for part of the rows, as once, few or many counts, or as a class when the clone is expanded.

TRBV5-1	NA	NA	TRBJ2-1	TGCGCCAGCACCCTCGACAATGAGCAGTTCTTC	CASTLDNEQFF
TRBV27	NA	TRBD1	TRBJ2-1	TGTGCCAGCAGTCTGGACAGGGGACTCTACAATGAGCAGTTCTTC	CASSLDRGLYNEQFF
TRBV5-6	NA	NA	TRBJ2-1	TGTGCCAGCAGCTTGCTGTCAGACAGCTCCTACAATGAGCAGTTCTTC	CASSLLSDSSYNEQFF
TRBV2	once	NA	TRBJ2-2	TGTGCCAGCAGTGTTGGAGTCCAGAACACCGGGGAGCTGTTTTTT	CASSVGVQNTGELFF
TRBV4-1	NA	TRBD1	TRBJ2-2	TGCGCCAGCAGCCAAGGGTCAGGGGGCTTGGGGACCGGGGAGCTGTTTTTT	CASSQGSGGLGTGELFF
TRBV2	NA	NA	TRBJ2-5	TGTGCCAGCAGTGGTATCCAAGAGACCCAGTACTTC	CASSGIQETQYF
TRBV10-3	NA	NA	TRBJ2-2	TGTGCCACCACTTCAAGTGGGGAGCGTGACACCGGGGAGCTGTTTTTT	CATTSSGERDTGELFF
TRBV9	NA	TRBD2	TRBJ2-7	TGTGCCAGCAGCCCCGGGACTAGCTCCTACGAGCAGTACTTC	CASSPGTSSYEQYF
TRBV11-2	NA	NA	TRBJ1-1	TGTGCCAGCAGCTTAGCAGGGACCATGAACACTGAAGCTTTCTTT	CASSLAGTMNTEAFF
TRBV30	NA	NA	TRBJ1-2	TGTGCCTGGACCAGCTGGTCGGGGTATGGCTACACCTTC	CAWTSWSGYGYTF
TRBV7-6	NA	TRBD2	TRBJ2-3	TGTGCCAGCAGCTTGCCCCTGGGGGTAGCGGGGCGGACGGATACGCAGTATTTT	CASSLPLGVAGRTDTQYF
TRBV7-2	NA	TRBD2	TRBJ2-5	TGTGCCAGCAGCTTAGATTATTCTAGCGGGAGGAAGGAGACCCAGTACTTC	CASSLDYSSGRKETQYF
TRBV7-8	NA	NA	TRBJ1-5	TGTGCCAGCAGCTTGGAGGGTCAGGGCCTTGATCAGCCCCAGCATTTT	CASSLEGQGLDQPQHF
TRBV6-1	NA	TRBD2	TRBJ2-5	TGTGCCAGCAGTAAGCGGGGTCAAGAGACCCAGTACTTC	CASSKRGQETQYF
TRBV6-4	once	NA	TRBJ2-1	TGTGCCAGCAGTGACCAAGGGTTGAAGCAGTTCTTC	CASSDQGLKQFF
TRBV30	NA	NA	TRBJ1-1	TGTGCCTGGAGTGTACAAGGCACTGAAGCTTTCTTT	CAWSVQGTEAFF
TRBV4-3	NA	NA	TRBJ1-5	TGCGCCAGCAGCCAAGAGTACGAGACAGGTTACGATCAGCCCCAGCATTTT	CASSQEYETGYDQPQHF
TRBV6-5	NA	NA	TRBJ2-2	TGTGCCAGCAGTTATGATAACACCGGGGAGCTGTTTTTT	CASSYDNTGELFF
TRBV5-6	once	NA	TRBJ2-7	TGTGCCAGCAGCTTGGAAGGTTACGAGCAGTACTTC	CASSLEGYEQYF
TRBV28	NA	NA	TRBJ1-3	TGTGCCAGCAGTTTAACGGGGGGAAGAAACACCATATATTTT	CASSLTGGRNTIYF
TRBV2	NA	NA	TRBJ1-3	TGTGCCAGCAGTGACAGGAGCTCTGGAAACACCATATATTTT	CASSDRSSGNTIYF
TRBV28	NA	NA	TRBJ1-1	TGTGCCAGCAATTCACAGGGCCCAAACACTGAAGCTTTCTTT	CASNSQGPNTEAFF
TRBV2	once	TRBD1	TRBJ2-5	TGTGCCAGCAGCTTCATACAGGGGGCATGGGAGACCCAGTACTTC	CASSFIQGAWETQYF
TRBV6-5	NA	TRBD2	TRBJ2-1	TGTGCCAGCAGTTGGACTAGCGGGGCGGGATACAATGAGCAGTTCTTC	CASSWTSGAGYNEQFF
TRBV15	NA	NA	TRBJ2-5	TGTGCCACCAGCAGAGAAGAACTAGGAGGGCAATGGACCCAGTACTTC	CATSREELGGQWTQYF
TRBV5-1	NA	NA	TRBJ2-7	TGCGCCAGCAGCTTGGACGCGGTATCCTACGAGCAGTACTTC	CASSLDAVSYEQYF
TRBV18	NA	TRBD1	TRBJ2-7	TGTGCCAGCTCGCCTCGACAGGGGCTTGGGAACGAGCAGTACTTC	CASSPRQGLGNEQYF
TRBV30	NA	TRBD1	TRBJ2-7	TGTGCCTGGAGCCCCGGGACAGCCTACGAGCAGTACTTC	CAWSPGTAYEQYF